These T cell receptor beta chains were read from a single sample in a study of shared clonotypes between healthy human individuals. Repertoires were generated with immunoSEQ multiplex PCR, while TCRdb's copy carries only in-frame clones and drops some. The data contain about a million clones, around 77% of them singletons. The source material was memory CD4+ T cells from PBMCs. The receptor source for this set is a young man in good health. Some clones in this sample may be carry-over from other donors' samples. The CDR3 runs from the conserved cysteine through the conserved F or W. D genes are given only for firm matches. Clone size, where shown, is once, few, many, or a class for clones that have expanded.

d_call: TRBD2
clone_size: .
j_call: TRBJ2-2
v_call: TRBV5-8
cdr3_aa: CASSWGLIGGTGELFF
cdr3_nt: TGTGCCAGCAGCTGGGGACTAATTGGGGGCACCGGGGAGCTGTTTTTT

d_call: .
clone_size: .
j_call: TRBJ2-7
v_call: TRBV1
cdr3_aa: CTSSQERAESYEQYF
cdr3_nt: TGCACCAGCAGCCAAGAACGCGCGGAATCCTACGAGCAGTACTTC

d_call: .
clone_size: .
j_call: TRBJ1-1
v_call: TRBV28
cdr3_aa: CASRLRGYGTEAFF
cdr3_nt: TGTGCCAGCAGGTTAAGGGGATATGGCACTGAAGCTTTCTTT

d_call: .
clone_size: .
j_call: TRBJ1-5
v_call: TRBV28
cdr3_aa: CASIPLGGQPQHF
cdr3_nt: TGTGCCAGCATCCCTTTGGGGGGTCAGCCCCAGCATTTT

d_call: .
clone_size: .
j_call: TRBJ1-5
v_call: TRBV4-1
cdr3_aa: CASSQDQSGTQHF
cdr3_nt: TGCGCCAGCAGCCAAGATCAGTCGGGGACCCAGCATTTT

d_call: TRBD1
clone_size: .
j_call: TRBJ2-2
v_call: TRBV2
cdr3_aa: CASRLERGTGGPVF
cdr3_nt: TGTGCCAGCAGGCTCGAGAGGGGGACAGGGGGCCCGGTTTTT

d_call: .
clone_size: few
j_call: TRBJ2-1
v_call: TRBV30
cdr3_aa: CAWSDGSYNEQFF
cdr3_nt: TGTGCCTGGAGCGACGGGAGTTACAATGAGCAGTTCTTC

d_call: .
clone_size: .
j_call: TRBJ2-3
v_call: TRBV11-2
cdr3_aa: CASSLTGLLTDTQYF
cdr3_nt: TGTGCCAGCAGCTTAACGGGATTACTCACAGATACGCAGTATTTT

d_call: .
clone_size: few
j_call: TRBJ1-3
v_call: TRBV10-3
cdr3_aa: CAIEGSGNTIYF
cdr3_nt: TGTGCCATCGAGGGCTCTGGAAACACCATATATTTT

d_call: .
clone_size: .
j_call: TRBJ2-7
v_call: TRBV18
cdr3_aa: CASSPAISYEQYF
cdr3_nt: TGTGCCAGCTCACCGGCAATCTCCTACGAGCAGTACTTC

d_call: .
clone_size: .
j_call: TRBJ2-7
v_call: TRBV30
cdr3_aa: CAWSVSHLSYEQYF
cdr3_nt: TGTGCCTGGAGTGTATCTCACCTATCCTACGAGCAGTACTTC

d_call: .
clone_size: .
j_call: TRBJ2-6
v_call: TRBV2
cdr3_aa: CASSRGSFTGANVLTF
cdr3_nt: TGTGCCAGCAGTAGGGGGTCCTTTACTGGGGCCAACGTCCTGACTTTC

d_call: TRBD2
clone_size: .
j_call: TRBJ2-3
v_call: TRBV5-4
cdr3_aa: CASSAGQTSGTDTQYF
cdr3_nt: TGTGCCAGCAGCGCCGGACAGACTAGCGGAACAGATACGCAGTATTTT

d_call: .
clone_size: .
j_call: TRBJ1-5
v_call: TRBV19
cdr3_aa: CASSDGTRDHSNQPQHF
cdr3_nt: TGTGCCAGTAGTGACGGGACACGAGACCATAGCAATCAGCCCCAGCATTTT

d_call: .
clone_size: .
j_call: TRBJ1-6
v_call: TRBV27
cdr3_aa: CASSIKGDGNSPLHF
cdr3_nt: TGTGCCAGCTCTATTAAAGGGGACGGGAATTCACCCCTCCACTTT

d_call: .
clone_size: .
j_call: TRBJ1-1
v_call: TRBV6-1
cdr3_aa: CASSVTIMNTEAFF
cdr3_nt: TGTGCCAGCAGTGTCACGATCATGAACACTGAAGCTTTCTTT

d_call: .
clone_size: .
j_call: TRBJ2-7
v_call: TRBV2
cdr3_aa: CASRRTSSGEQYF
cdr3_nt: TGTGCCAGCAGGAGGACATCGTCGGGCGAGCAGTACTTC

d_call: .
clone_size: many
j_call: TRBJ1-5
v_call: TRBV30
cdr3_aa: CAWSVQPQGTGGNQPQHF
cdr3_nt: TGTGCCTGGAGTGTACAGCCCCAGGGGACGGGTGGCAATCAGCCCCAGCATTTT

d_call: .
clone_size: .
j_call: TRBJ2-6
v_call: TRBV5-1
cdr3_aa: CASGLDSGANVLTF
cdr3_nt: TGCGCCAGCGGCTTGGACTCTGGGGCCAACGTCCTGACTTTC

d_call: TRBD1
clone_size: .
j_call: TRBJ2-1
v_call: TRBV5-1
cdr3_aa: CASSFGTDNEQFF
cdr3_nt: TGCGCCAGCAGCTTCGGGACAGACAATGAGCAGTTCTTC

d_call: .
clone_size: .
j_call: TRBJ2-1
v_call: TRBV7-6
cdr3_aa: CASSLRHGVGNEQFF
cdr3_nt: TGTGCCAGCAGCTTAAGGCACGGAGTCGGGAATGAGCAGTTCTTC

d_call: .
clone_size: .
j_call: TRBJ2-5
v_call: TRBV29-1
cdr3_aa: CSVQRNMGETQYF
cdr3_nt: TGCAGCGTTCAACGGAACATGGGGGAGACCCAGTACTTC

d_call: TRBD1
clone_size: .
j_call: TRBJ1-2
v_call: TRBV5-5
cdr3_aa: CASSPQGGANYGYTF
cdr3_nt: TGTGCCAGCAGTCCGCAGGGGGGAGCTAACTATGGCTACACCTTC

d_call: TRBD1
clone_size: .
j_call: TRBJ1-2
v_call: TRBV5-4
cdr3_aa: CASSPQGQPYGYTF
cdr3_nt: TGTGCCAGCAGCCCCCAGGGACAGCCATATGGCTACACCTTC

d_call: .
clone_size: .
j_call: TRBJ1-2
v_call: TRBV19
cdr3_aa: CASRSRGEIYGYTF
cdr3_nt: TGTGCCAGTAGATCCCGGGGGGAAATCTATGGCTACACCTTC

d_call: .
clone_size: .
j_call: TRBJ1-1
v_call: TRBV19
cdr3_aa: CASSMGIGGEAFF
cdr3_nt: TGTGCCAGTAGTATGGGAATAGGAGGGGAAGCTTTCTTT

d_call: TRBD2
clone_size: .
j_call: TRBJ2-1
v_call: TRBV28
cdr3_aa: CASSLAGDRSNEQFF
cdr3_nt: TGTGCCAGCAGTTTAGCGGGAGATAGATCCAATGAGCAGTTCTTC

d_call: TRBD1
clone_size: .
j_call: TRBJ2-1
v_call: TRBV27
cdr3_aa: CASSLRGQGAGEQFF
cdr3_nt: TGTGCCAGCAGTCTAAGGGGACAGGGGGCCGGTGAGCAGTTCTTC

d_call: .
clone_size: few
j_call: TRBJ2-3
v_call: TRBV7-8
cdr3_aa: CASSHDRETNTDTQYF
cdr3_nt: TGTGCCAGCAGCCATGACCGGGAAACCAACACAGATACGCAGTATTTT

d_call: TRBD2
clone_size: .
j_call: TRBJ2-7
v_call: TRBV6-1
cdr3_aa: CAVPYSGNSYEQYF
cdr3_nt: TGTGCCGTTCCATATAGCGGGAACTCCTACGAGCAGTACTTC

d_call: .
clone_size: few
j_call: TRBJ2-4
v_call: TRBV19
cdr3_aa: CASSIGRSMDIQYF
cdr3_nt: TGTGCCAGTAGTATAGGCAGATCGATGGACATTCAGTACTTC

d_call: .
clone_size: once
j_call: TRBJ1-5
v_call: TRBV27
cdr3_aa: CASSGTGIAEGPQHF
cdr3_nt: TGTGCCAGCAGTGGAACAGGGATTGCAGAAGGGCCCCAGCATTTT

d_call: .
clone_size: .
j_call: TRBJ2-7
v_call: TRBV2
cdr3_aa: CASRTAEQYF
cdr3_nt: TGTGCCAGCAGGACTGCTGAGCAGTACTTC

d_call: TRBD1
clone_size: .
j_call: TRBJ2-1
v_call: TRBV6-5
cdr3_aa: CASSYRPQGNEQFF
cdr3_nt: TGTGCCAGCAGTTACCGACCACAGGGGAATGAGCAGTTCTTC

d_call: .
clone_size: .
j_call: TRBJ1-1
v_call: TRBV5-4
cdr3_aa: CASSLARRGNTEAFF
cdr3_nt: TGTGCCAGCAGCTTGGCCCGCAGGGGGAACACTGAAGCTTTCTTT

d_call: .
clone_size: .
j_call: TRBJ2-7
v_call: TRBV4-2
cdr3_aa: CASSSNRDSYEQYF
cdr3_nt: TGTGCCAGCAGCTCCAACAGGGACTCCTACGAGCAGTACTTC

d_call: .
clone_size: .
j_call: TRBJ2-7
v_call: TRBV9
cdr3_aa: CASSVQDHPYEQYF
cdr3_nt: TGTGCCAGCAGCGTCCAGGACCACCCCTACGAGCAGTACTTC

d_call: TRBD1
clone_size: once
j_call: TRBJ2-6
v_call: TRBV6-1
cdr3_aa: CASSDRDRGRSGANVLTF
cdr3_nt: TGTGCCAGCAGTGACCGGGACAGGGGAAGGTCTGGGGCCAACGTCCTGACTTTC

d_call: .
clone_size: .
j_call: TRBJ1-5
v_call: TRBV27
cdr3_aa: CASSFMKRQNQPQHF
cdr3_nt: TGTGCCAGCAGTTTCATGAAACGGCAGAATCAGCCCCAGCATTTT

d_call: .
clone_size: few
j_call: TRBJ2-1
v_call: TRBV11-2
cdr3_aa: CASSRDSYNEQFF
cdr3_nt: TGTGCCAGCAGCAGAGACAGCTACAATGAGCAGTTCTTC

d_call: TRBD1
clone_size: .
j_call: TRBJ1-6
v_call: TRBV28
cdr3_aa: CASSTSRGQISPLHF
cdr3_nt: TGTGCCAGCAGCACCAGCAGGGGGCAGATATCACCCCTCCACTTT

d_call: .
clone_size: .
j_call: TRBJ1-5
v_call: TRBV14
cdr3_aa: CASSQNSRNQPQHF
cdr3_nt: TGTGCCAGCAGCCAGAATTCACGTAATCAGCCCCAGCATTTT